The T cell receptor beta chain described here comes from a study of T cells after yellow fever vaccination. Synthesis of TCR cDNA relied on 5'RACE template switching, which attached a universal primer site and UMIs. TCRdb fed the 5' RACE reads into MiXCR, producing one record per CDR3 protein. This table holds 450,000 to 550,000 distinct CDR3 sequences, around 21% found once. About this clonotype itself: The antigen is not known.

Regarding the study as a whole: Though it reached lower strength, the secondary response hit its peak faster, day 5 versus 15. Contamination by abundant bulk-population clonotypes could be present in FACS-sorted repertoires.

The CDR3 length is 15 residues. Germline V gene sequence: CDR1 MDHEN, CDR2 SYDVKM. V lost 1 base to trimming and J lost 3 bases, with 10 bases between them. The genes are TRBV28 and TRBJ2-4; a possible D gene is TRBD2 (5 bases). The origin of this receptor is a man aged 25-45 years who received the YFV17D yellow fever vaccine. This specimen was PBMCs, taken 15 days after the yellow fever booster vaccination. The CDR3 region has the DNA TGTGCCAGCAGTTTATATAAGGGAGTCAAAAACATTCAGTACTTC. Translating it yields CASSLYKGVKNIQYF.